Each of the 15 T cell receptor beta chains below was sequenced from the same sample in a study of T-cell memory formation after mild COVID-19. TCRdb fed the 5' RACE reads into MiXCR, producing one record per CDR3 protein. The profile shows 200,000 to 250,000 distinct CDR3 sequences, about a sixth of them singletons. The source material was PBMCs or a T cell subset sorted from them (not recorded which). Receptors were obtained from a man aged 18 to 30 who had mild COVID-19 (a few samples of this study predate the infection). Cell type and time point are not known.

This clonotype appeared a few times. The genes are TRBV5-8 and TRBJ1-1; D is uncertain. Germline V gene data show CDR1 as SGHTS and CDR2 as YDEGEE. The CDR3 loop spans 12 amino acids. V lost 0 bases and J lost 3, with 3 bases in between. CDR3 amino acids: CASSLVYTEAFF. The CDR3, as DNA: TGTGCCAGCAGCTTGGTGTACACTGAAGCTTTCTTT. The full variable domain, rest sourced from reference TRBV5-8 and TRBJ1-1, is EAGVTQSPTHLIKTRGQQATLRCSPISGHTSVYWYQQALGLGLQFLLWYDEGEERNRGNFPPRFSGRQFPNYSSELNVNALELEDSALYLCASSLVYTEAFFGQGTRLTVV.

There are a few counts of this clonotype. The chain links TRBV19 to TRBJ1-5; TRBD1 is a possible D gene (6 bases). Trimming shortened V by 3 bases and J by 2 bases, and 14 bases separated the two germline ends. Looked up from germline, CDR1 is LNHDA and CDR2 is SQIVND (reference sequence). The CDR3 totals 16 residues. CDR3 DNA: TGTGCCAGTAGTATTAGAGGGGGAGCCGGCAATCAGCCCCAGCATTTT. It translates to CASSIRGGAGNQPQHF.

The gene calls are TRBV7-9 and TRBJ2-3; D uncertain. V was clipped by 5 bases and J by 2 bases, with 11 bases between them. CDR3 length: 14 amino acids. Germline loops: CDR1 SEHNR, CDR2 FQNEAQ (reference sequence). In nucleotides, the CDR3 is TGTGCCAGCAGCGCCGGGCGGACCACAGATACGCAGTATTTT. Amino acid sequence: CASSAGRTTDTQYF.

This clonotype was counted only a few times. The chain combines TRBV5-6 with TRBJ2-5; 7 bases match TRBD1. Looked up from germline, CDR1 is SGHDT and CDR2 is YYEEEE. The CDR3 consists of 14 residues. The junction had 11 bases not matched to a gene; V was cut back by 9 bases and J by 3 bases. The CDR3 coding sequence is TGTGCCACTCACAGGTTCGACAGGGAAGAGACCCAGTACTTC. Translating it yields CATHRFDREETQYF.

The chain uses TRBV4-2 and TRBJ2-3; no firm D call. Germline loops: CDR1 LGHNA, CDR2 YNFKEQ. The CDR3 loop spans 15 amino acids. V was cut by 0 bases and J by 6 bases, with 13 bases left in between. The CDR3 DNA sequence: TGTGCCAGCAGCCAAGATCGTGTTTCGACCGATACGCAGTATTTT. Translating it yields CASSQDRVSTDTQYF.

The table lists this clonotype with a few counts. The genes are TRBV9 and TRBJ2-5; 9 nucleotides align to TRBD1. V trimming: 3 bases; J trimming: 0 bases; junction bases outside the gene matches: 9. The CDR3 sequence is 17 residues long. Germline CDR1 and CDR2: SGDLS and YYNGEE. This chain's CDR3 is CASSDPDRGVNQETQYF. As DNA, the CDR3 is TGTGCCAGCAGCGACCCCGACAGGGGGGTGAACCAAGAGACCCAGTACTTC. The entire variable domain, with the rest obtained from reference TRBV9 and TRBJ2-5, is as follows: DSGVTQTPKHLITATGQRVTLRCSPRSGDLSVYWYQQSLDQGLQFLIQYYNGEERAKGNILERFSAQQFPDLHSELNLSSLELGDSALYFCASSDPDRGVNQETQYFGPGTRLLVL.

CDR3 coding DNA: TGTGCCAGCAGCCAAGATCTAGACAACACTGAAGCTTTCTTT. Translating gives CASSQDLDNTEAFF. The chain links TRBV3-1 to TRBJ1-1; D is uncertain. The germline V gene has CDR1 LGHDT and CDR2 YNNKEL (reference sequence). The CDR3 loop spans 14 amino acids. V lost 0 bases, J lost 2 bases, and 7 bases lay in between.

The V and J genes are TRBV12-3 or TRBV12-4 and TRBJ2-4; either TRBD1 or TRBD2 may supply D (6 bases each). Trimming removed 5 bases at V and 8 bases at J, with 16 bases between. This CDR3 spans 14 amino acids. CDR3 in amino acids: CASSKNREVYIQYF. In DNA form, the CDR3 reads TGTGCCAGCAGTAAGAACAGGGAGGTATACATTCAGTACTTC.

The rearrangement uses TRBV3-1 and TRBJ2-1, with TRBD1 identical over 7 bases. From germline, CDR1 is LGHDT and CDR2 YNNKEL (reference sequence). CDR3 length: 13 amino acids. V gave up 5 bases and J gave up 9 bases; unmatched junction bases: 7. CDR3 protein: CASSLNRGGEQFF. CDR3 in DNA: TGTGCCAGCAGCTTAAACAGGGGTGGTGAGCAGTTCTTC.

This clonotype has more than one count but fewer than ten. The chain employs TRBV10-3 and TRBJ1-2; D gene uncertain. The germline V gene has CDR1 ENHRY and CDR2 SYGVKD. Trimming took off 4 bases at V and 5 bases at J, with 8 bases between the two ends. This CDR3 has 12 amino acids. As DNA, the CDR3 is TGTGCCATCAGTGTCACAGCATATGGCTACACCTTC. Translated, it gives CAISVTAYGYTF.

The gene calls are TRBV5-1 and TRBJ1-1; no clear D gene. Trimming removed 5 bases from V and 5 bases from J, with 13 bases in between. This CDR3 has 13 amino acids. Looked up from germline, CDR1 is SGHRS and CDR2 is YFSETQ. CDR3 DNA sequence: TGCGCCAGCAGAGTCAACGGAGAAACTGAAGCTTTCTTT. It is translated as CASRVNGETEAFF. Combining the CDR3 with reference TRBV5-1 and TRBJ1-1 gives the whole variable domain KAGVTQTPRYLIKTRGQQVTLSCSPISGHRSVSWYQQTPGQGLQFLFEYFSETQRNKGNFPGRFSGRQFSNSRSEMNVSTLELGDSALYLCASRVNGETEAFFGQGTRLTVV.

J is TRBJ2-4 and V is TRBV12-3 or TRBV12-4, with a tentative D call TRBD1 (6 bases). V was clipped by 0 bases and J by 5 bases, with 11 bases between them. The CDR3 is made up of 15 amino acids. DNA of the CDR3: TGTGCCAGCAGTTTAGCGGGGGCAAGAGAAAACATTCAGTACTTC. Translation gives CASSLAGARENIQYF.

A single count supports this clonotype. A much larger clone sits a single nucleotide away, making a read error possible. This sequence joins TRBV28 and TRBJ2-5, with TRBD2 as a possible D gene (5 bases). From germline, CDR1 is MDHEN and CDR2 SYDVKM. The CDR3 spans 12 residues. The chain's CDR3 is CASSDYQDTQYF. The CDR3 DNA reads TGTGCCAGCAGCGACTATCAAGATACCCAGTACTTC.

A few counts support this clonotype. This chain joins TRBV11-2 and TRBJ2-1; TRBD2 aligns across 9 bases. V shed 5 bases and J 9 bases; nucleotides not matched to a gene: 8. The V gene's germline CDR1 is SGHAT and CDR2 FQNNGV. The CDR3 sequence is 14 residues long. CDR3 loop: CASSRDPAGGEQFF. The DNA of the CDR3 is TGTGCCAGCAGCCGGGACCCAGCGGGGGGTGAGCAGTTCTTC.

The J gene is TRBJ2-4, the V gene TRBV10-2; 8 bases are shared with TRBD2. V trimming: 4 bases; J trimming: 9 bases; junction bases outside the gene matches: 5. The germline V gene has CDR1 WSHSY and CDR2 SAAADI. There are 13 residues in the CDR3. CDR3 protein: CASSASSGVIQYF. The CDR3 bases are TGCGCCAGCAGTGCGAGTAGCGGGGTCATTCAGTACTTC.